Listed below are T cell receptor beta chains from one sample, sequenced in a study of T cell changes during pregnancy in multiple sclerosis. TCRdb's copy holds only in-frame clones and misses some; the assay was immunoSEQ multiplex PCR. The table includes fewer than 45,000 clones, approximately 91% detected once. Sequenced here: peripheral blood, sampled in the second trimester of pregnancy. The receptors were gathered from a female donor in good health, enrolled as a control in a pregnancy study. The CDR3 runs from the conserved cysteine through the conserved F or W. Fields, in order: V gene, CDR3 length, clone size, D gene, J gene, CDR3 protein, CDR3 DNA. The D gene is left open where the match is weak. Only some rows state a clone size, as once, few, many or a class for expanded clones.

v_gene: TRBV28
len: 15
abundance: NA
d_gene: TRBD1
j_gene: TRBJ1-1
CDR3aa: CASSYSDRVGRRAFF
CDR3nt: TGTGCCAGCAGTTACTCGGACAGGGTAGGAAGGAGGGCTTTCTTT

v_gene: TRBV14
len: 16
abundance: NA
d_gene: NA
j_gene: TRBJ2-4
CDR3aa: CASSQDPVVAKNIQYF
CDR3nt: TGTGCCAGCAGCCAAGATCCGGTCGTGGCCAAAAACATTCAGTACTTC

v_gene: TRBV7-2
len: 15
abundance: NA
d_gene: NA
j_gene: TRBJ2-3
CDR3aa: CASSPQGYLTDTQYF
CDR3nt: TGTGCCAGCAGCCCCCAGGGGTACCTCACAGATACGCAGTATTTT

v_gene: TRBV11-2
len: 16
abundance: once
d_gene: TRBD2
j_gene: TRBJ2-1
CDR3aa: CASSLLQRGPYNEQFF
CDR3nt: TGTGCCAGCAGCTTACTCCAGCGGGGACCCTACAATGAGCAGTTCTTC

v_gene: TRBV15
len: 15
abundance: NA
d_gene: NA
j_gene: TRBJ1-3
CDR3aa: CATSRGGTSGNTIYF
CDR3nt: TGTGCCACCAGCCGGGGCGGGACCTCTGGAAACACCATATATTTT

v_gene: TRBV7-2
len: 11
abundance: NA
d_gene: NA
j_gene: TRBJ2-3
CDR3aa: CASSLLDTQYF
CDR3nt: TGTGCCAGCAGCTTACTTGATACGCAGTATTTT

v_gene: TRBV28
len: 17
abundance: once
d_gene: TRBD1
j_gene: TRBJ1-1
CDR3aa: CASSFPGTGGFNTEAFF
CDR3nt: TGTGCCAGCAGTTTCCCCGGGACAGGGGGCTTTAACACTGAAGCTTTCTTT

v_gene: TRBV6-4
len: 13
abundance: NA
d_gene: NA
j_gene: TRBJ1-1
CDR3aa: CASSEDMNTEAFF
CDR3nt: TGTGCCAGCAGTGAGGACATGAACACTGAAGCTTTCTTT

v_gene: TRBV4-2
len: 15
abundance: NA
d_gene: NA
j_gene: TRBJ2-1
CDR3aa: CASSQDLAGYNEQFF
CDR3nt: TGTGCCAGCAGCCAAGACCTAGCAGGTTACAATGAGCAGTTCTTC

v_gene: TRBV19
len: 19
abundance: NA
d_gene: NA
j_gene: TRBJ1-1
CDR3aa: CASSIVPGQLTLVNTEAFF
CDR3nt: TGTGCCAGTAGTATAGTTCCAGGACAGCTGACTTTAGTGAACACTGAAGCTTTCTTT

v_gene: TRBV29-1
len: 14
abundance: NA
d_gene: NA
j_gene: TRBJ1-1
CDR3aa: CSVERVGENTEAFF
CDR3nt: TGCAGCGTTGAACGGGTCGGGGAGAACACTGAAGCTTTCTTT

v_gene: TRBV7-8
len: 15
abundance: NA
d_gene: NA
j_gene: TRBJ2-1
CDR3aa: CASSSRRGLGGEQFF
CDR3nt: TGTGCCAGCAGCTCGCGAAGGGGACTTGGCGGTGAGCAGTTCTTC

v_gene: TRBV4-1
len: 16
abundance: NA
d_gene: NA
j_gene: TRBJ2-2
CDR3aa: CASSQGLELGTGELFF
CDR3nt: TGCGCCAGCAGCCAAGGTCTAGAATTAGGCACCGGGGAGCTGTTTTTT

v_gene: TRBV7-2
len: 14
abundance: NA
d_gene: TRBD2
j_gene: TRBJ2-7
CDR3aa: CASRSSGDPAVRYF
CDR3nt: TGTGCCAGCAGATCTAGCGGGGACCCCGCTGTACGGTACTTC

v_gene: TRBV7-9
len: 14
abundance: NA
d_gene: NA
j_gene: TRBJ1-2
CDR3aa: CASSWGGGVYGYTF
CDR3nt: TGTGCCAGCAGCTGGGGTGGGGGCGTCTATGGCTACACCTTC

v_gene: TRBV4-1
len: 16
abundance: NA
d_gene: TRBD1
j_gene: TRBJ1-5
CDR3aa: CASSPWTGPGGQPQHF
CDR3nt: TGCGCCAGCAGCCCTTGGACGGGCCCAGGGGGTCAGCCCCAGCATTTT

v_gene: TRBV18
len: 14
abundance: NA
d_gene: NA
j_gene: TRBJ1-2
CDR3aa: CASSPQGGNYGYTF
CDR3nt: TGTGCCAGCTCACCCCAGGGAGGTAACTATGGCTACACCTTC